This paragraph covers one T cell receptor beta chain sequence. Its target antigen remains unknown. No much larger clone exists at a distance of one base, and base qualities are not known. This sample is drawn from a study of blood T cell repertoires in COVID-19 (dated by TCRdb to about 2020). Background for the entire study: ImmuneRACE Cohort 3 recovered participants were defined by two consecutive negative NP/OP PCR tests, healthcare professional clearance, or symptom resolution. Samples covering the acute and convalescent phases of COVID-19 were provided by collaborators in the United States, Italy and Spain. The material from the prospective study consisted of cDNA or gDNA derived from T cells, B-cell-depleted T cells, or PBMCs. Deeply sampled blood TCRbeta repertoires from subjects exposed to, actively infected with, or recovered from COVID-19 were included in the dataset. The repertoires were released in a freely available public database meant as a resource for research on the immune response to SARS-CoV-2. The samples were drawn from two sources: the first 160 participants of the ongoing ImmuneRACE study, and 950 to 1,500 subjects contributed by 6 global collaborators. Nearly every sample came with metadata listing a de-identified subject ID, COVID-19 status, age in years and sex. Where available, HLA class I and class II types were taken from metadata supplied by the sample provider and were not determined by assay-based typing.

Participants in the prospective study were aged roughly 18 to 100 years, lived in some 24 United States geographic areas, and enrolled through a virtual design. In the prospective study, participants were assigned to cohorts based on the clinical history participants reported in a screening survey and a study questionnaire. Mobile phlebotomists in the prospective study collected whole blood, serum and a nasopharyngeal or oropharyngeal swab from every participant. Additional blood draws and questionnaires over a 2-month period could optionally be provided by prospective study participants. Before DNA extraction, blood samples from the prospective study were shipped at room temperature or frozen. TCRbeta CDR3 regions were amplified from genomic DNA using the immunoSEQ Assay, a bias-controlled multiplex PCR. On the authors' methods: Nucleated cell counts per sample were estimated from amplification of reference gene primers within the assay. Sequence reads were collapsed and filtered to measure the absolute abundance of every unique TCRbeta CDR3 rearrangement. For each sample, productive Simpson clonality was calculated by taking the square root of Simpson's diversity index across productive rearrangements. In TCRdb, the immuneACCESS table is reduced to in-frame sequences with V and J assigned. These tables do not hold every clone; where another copy was compared, an unresolved V gene accounts for under half, and the others remain unexplained. The V and J calls and the clone size are those of that table, but D and trimming were determined from the DNA. Counted in this sample were around 360,000 clones; approximately 89% of them appeared once. Roughly 1.9% of the sample lies in the top ten.

What the authors observed across the whole study: Clinical and demographic metadata were provided uncurated, with the amount varying by source and participant.

From V the trimming removes 4 bases and from J it removes 0 bases, while the gene matches leave 4 bases of the junction unaccounted for. CDR1 SNHLY and CDR2 FYNNEI were looked up in the germline V gene. Taken from cysteine to phenylalanine, the CDR3 has 16 residues. This entry keeps only the CDR3 DNA: 48 bases, framed from base 1. This clonotype was sampled from a man in his forties in a cohort exposed to, infected with or recovered from COVID-19 (not recorded which). The chain links TRBV2 with TRBJ2-2; a stretch of 8 junction bases matches TRBD2. The sequencing sample was made of PBMCs or T cells enriched from blood (not recorded which). The DNA sequence follows: TGTGCCAGCAGTGTCAACGGGAGGGCGAACACCGGGGAGCTGTTTTTT. Translated, this gives CASSVNGRANTGELFF. Reference TRBV2 and TRBJ2-2 proteins supply the regions before and after the CDR3; the full variable domain is: EPEVTQTPSHQVTQMGQEVILRCVPISNHLYFYWYRQILGQKVEFLVSFYNNEISEKSEIFDDQFSVERPDGSNFTLKIRSTKLEDSAMYFCASSVNGRANTGELFFGEGSRLTVL.